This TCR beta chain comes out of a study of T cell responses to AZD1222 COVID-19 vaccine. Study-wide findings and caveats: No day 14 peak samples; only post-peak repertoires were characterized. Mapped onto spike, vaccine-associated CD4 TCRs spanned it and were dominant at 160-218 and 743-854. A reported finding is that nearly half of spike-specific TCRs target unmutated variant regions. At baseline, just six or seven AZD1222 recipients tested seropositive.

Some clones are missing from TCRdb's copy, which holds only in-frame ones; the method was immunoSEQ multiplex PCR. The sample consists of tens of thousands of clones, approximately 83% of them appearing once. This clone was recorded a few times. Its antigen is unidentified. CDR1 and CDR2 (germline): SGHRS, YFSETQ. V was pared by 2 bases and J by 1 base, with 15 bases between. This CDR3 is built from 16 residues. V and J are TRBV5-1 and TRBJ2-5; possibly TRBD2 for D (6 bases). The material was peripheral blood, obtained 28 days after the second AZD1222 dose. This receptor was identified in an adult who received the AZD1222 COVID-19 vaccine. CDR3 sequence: CASSFRGGGPQETQYF. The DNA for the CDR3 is TGCGCCAGCAGCTTCCGGGGAGGTGGACCCCAAGAGACCCAGTACTTC.